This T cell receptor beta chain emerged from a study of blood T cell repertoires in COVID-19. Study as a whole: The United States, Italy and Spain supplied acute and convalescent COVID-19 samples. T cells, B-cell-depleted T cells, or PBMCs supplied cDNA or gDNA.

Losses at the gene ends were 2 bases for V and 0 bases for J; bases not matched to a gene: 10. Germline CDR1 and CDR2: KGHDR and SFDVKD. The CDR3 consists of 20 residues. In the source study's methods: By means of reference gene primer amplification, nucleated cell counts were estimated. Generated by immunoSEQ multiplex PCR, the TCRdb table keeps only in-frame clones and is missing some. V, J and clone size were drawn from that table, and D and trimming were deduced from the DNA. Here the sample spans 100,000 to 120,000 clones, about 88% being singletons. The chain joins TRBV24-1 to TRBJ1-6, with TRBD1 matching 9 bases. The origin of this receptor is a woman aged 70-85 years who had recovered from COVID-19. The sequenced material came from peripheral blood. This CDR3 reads CATSDSPGQGQGSYNSPLHF. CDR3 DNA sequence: TGTGCCACCAGTGATTCCCCGGGACAGGGTCAGGGCTCCTATAATTCACCCCTCCACTTT.